A selection of T cell receptor beta chains follows, all from one sample in a study of blood T cell repertoires in COVID-19. Profiled with immunoSEQ multiplex PCR; TCRdb holds only in-frame clones, not every one. The data hold 270,000 or so clones, with approximately 86% observed a single time. What was sequenced was peripheral blood. Receptors were obtained from a middle-aged man with active or convalescent COVID-19. Each CDR3 is given with its conserved first and last residue. D genes are given only for firm matches. Rows may omit the clone size; those that give it use once, few, many or a size class.

CDR3aa	CDR3nt	d_gene	v_gene	j_gene	abundance
CATSVYGIQDTQYF	TGTGCCACCAGTGTATACGGGATTCAAGATACGCAGTATTTT	-	TRBV24-1	TRBJ2-3	-
CASSSMSHLGEPQHF	TGTGCCAGCAGTTCTATGTCTCACCTCGGGGAGCCCCAGCATTTT	-	TRBV27	TRBJ1-5	-
CASSLVTTNTEAFF	TGTGCCAGCAGCTTAGTTACAACGAACACTGAAGCTTTCTTT	-	TRBV11-3	TRBJ1-1	-
CASSSRLAGPQETQYF	TGTGCCAGCAGTTCTAGACTAGCGGGACCCCAAGAGACCCAGTACTTC	TRBD2	TRBV6-5	TRBJ2-5	-
CASSQGWEVMQETQYF	TGTGCCAGCAGCCAAGGGTGGGAGGTTATGCAAGAGACCCAGTACTTC	-	TRBV3-1/TRBV3-2	TRBJ2-5	-
CASSQGTFGYTF	TGTGCCAGCAGCCAAGGGACTTTTGGCTACACCTTC	-	TRBV14	TRBJ1-2	-
CASSLRHLTDTQYF	TGTGCCAGCAGTTTGAGACACCTCACAGATACGCAGTATTTT	-	TRBV28	TRBJ2-3	-
CASSFGYEQYF	TGTGCCAGCAGCTTCGGCTACGAGCAGTACTTC	-	TRBV5-4	TRBJ2-7	-
CASSQEEVYEQFF	TGTGCCAGCAGCCAAGAGGAGGTATATGAGCAGTTCTTC	-	TRBV14	TRBJ2-1	-
CATRFGDLPSYEQYF	TGCGCCACCCGATTCGGAGACCTCCCCTCCTACGAGCAGTACTTC	-	TRBV5-1	TRBJ2-7	-
CAWNTDRGDTEAFF	TGTGCCTGGAATACCGACAGGGGGGACACTGAAGCTTTCTTT	TRBD1	TRBV30	TRBJ1-1	-
CATSRRTGEFDTQYF	TGTGCCACCAGCAGAAGGACAGGGGAATTCGATACGCAGTATTTT	TRBD1	TRBV15	TRBJ2-3	-
CASSPPLGQGASEAFF	TGTGCCAGCTCACCACCTCTGGGACAGGGGGCTTCTGAAGCTTTCTTT	TRBD1	TRBV18	TRBJ1-1	-
CASSAGQGGLETQYF	TGTGCCAGCAGCGCGGGACAGGGGGGCTTGGAGACCCAGTACTTC	TRBD1	TRBV9	TRBJ2-5	-
CASSHGQGMSRGAFF	TGTGCCAGCAGCCACGGACAGGGAATGAGTAGAGGAGCTTTCTTT	TRBD1	TRBV14	TRBJ1-1	-
CASSQSTNRYSYEQYF	TGCGCCAGCAGTCAATCGACAAATAGGTACTCCTACGAGCAGTACTTC	-	TRBV23-1	TRBJ2-7	-
CASTPRPGHGYTF	TGTGCCAGCACCCCCAGACCGGGACACGGCTACACCTTC	-	TRBV6-5	TRBJ1-2	-
CASRKDGYQGLSRNSPLHF	TGTGCAAGTCGCAAAGACGGTTACCAGGGGCTGAGCCGTAATTCACCCCTCCACTTT	-	TRBV12-2	TRBJ1-6	-
CAWSEYELAGKLAKNIQYF	TGTGCCTGGAGTGAGTACGAACTAGCGGGGAAGTTAGCCAAAAACATTCAGTACTTC	TRBD2	TRBV30	TRBJ2-4	-
CASSPTSTDTQYF	TGTGCCAGCAGTCCCACTAGCACAGATACGCAGTATTTT	-	TRBV27	TRBJ2-3	-
CASSLLTPGTSPSNEQFF	TGTGCCAGCAGCTTATTGACCCCGGGGACTAGCCCATCCAATGAGCAGTTCTTC	TRBD2	TRBV13	TRBJ2-1	-
CASGQTANYGYTF	TGTGCCAGCGGACAAACAGCTAACTATGGCTACACCTTC	-	TRBV6-5	TRBJ1-2	once
CASSGRDGPEAFF	TGTGCCAGCAGCGGGCGGGACGGGCCTGAAGCTTTCTTT	-	TRBV5-4	TRBJ1-1	-
CASSLRRDTEAFF	TGTGCCAGCAGCCTCCGCAGGGACACTGAAGCTTTCTTT	-	TRBV12-3/TRBV12-4	TRBJ1-1	-
CASSPGYTQYF	TGTGCCAGCAGTCCAGGGTACACGCAGTATTTT	-	TRBV27	TRBJ2-3	-
CASSEGDEQFF	TGCGCCAGCAGTGAGGGAGATGAGCAGTTCTTC	-	TRBV10-1	TRBJ2-1	-
CASSPGGHRVAYEQYF	TGTGCCAGCAGCCCGGGCGGGCACAGGGTAGCATACGAGCAGTACTTC	-	TRBV5-5	TRBJ2-7	-
CASSRLAGGPAYEQYF	TGTGCCAGCAGTCGCCTAGCGGGGGGGCCTGCCTACGAGCAGTACTTC	TRBD2	TRBV28	TRBJ2-7	-
CAWSRNSRETQYF	TGTGCCTGGAGTCGAAACAGTCGCGAGACCCAGTACTTC	-	TRBV30	TRBJ2-5	-
CASSLAGDEQYF	TGTGCCAGCAGTTTAGCAGGGGACGAGCAGTACTTC	-	TRBV12-3/TRBV12-4	TRBJ2-7	-
CASRIQTGMNEKLFF	TGTGCCAGCAGGATCCAGACAGGAATGAATGAAAAACTGTTTTTT	-	TRBV28	TRBJ1-4	-
CASSYGRFANYGYTF	TGTGCCAGCAGTTACGGCCGTTTTGCTAACTATGGCTACACCTTC	-	TRBV6-5	TRBJ1-2	once
CASSFDGHNEQFF	TGTGCCAGCAGCTTTGATGGGCACAATGAGCAGTTCTTC	-	TRBV5-5	TRBJ2-1	-
CATSGPRGKDTEAFF	TGTGCCACCAGTGGCCCTAGGGGAAAGGACACTGAAGCTTTCTTT	-	TRBV24-1	TRBJ1-1	-
CASSEPGRSNQPQHF	TGTGCCAGCAGTGAACCGGGTCGGAGCAATCAGCCCCAGCATTTT	-	TRBV6-1	TRBJ1-5	once
CASTAQGNSGETQYF	TGTGCCAGCACTGCCCAGGGGAATTCGGGAGAGACCCAGTACTTC	-	TRBV2	TRBJ2-5	-
CASTPRAGDGKDTQYF	TGTGCCAGCACCCCTCGGGCAGGGGATGGAAAAGATACGCAGTATTTT	-	TRBV6-4	TRBJ2-3	-
CASSLAGGPGELFF	TGTGCCAGCAGCCTAGCGGGAGGACCCGGGGAGCTGTTTTTT	TRBD2	TRBV27	TRBJ2-2	-
CASSSDFTSGRDNEQFF	TGTGCCAGCAGCTCGGACTTCACTAGCGGGAGGGACAATGAGCAGTTCTTC	TRBD2	TRBV7-2	TRBJ2-1	many
CASSQDIGEAFF	TGTGCCAGCAGCCAAGATATCGGGGAAGCTTTCTTT	-	TRBV4-2	TRBJ1-1	few
CASSPPTGGTLHF	TGTGCCAGCTCACCGCCGACTGGAGGGACCCTCCACTTT	-	TRBV18	TRBJ1-6	-
CASSLRGQLSNTEAFF	TGTGCCAGCAGCTTAAGAGGACAGCTCTCGAACACTGAAGCTTTCTTT	-	TRBV13	TRBJ1-1	-
CASSRLSQPQHF	TGTGCCAGCAGCCGGTTGTCTCAGCCCCAGCATTTT	-	TRBV28	TRBJ1-5	once
CASSPTSGGNNEQFF	TGTGCCAGCAGCCCCACTAGCGGGGGGAACAATGAGCAGTTCTTC	TRBD2	TRBV7-6	TRBJ2-1	-
CASSLIGRGNEQFF	TGTGCTAGCAGCTTAATCGGTAGGGGCAATGAGCAGTTCTTC	-	TRBV7-7	TRBJ2-1	-
CASSQVPPNRAGYTF	TGTGCCAGCAGCCAAGTACCCCCCAACAGGGCTGGCTACACCTTC	-	TRBV3-1/TRBV3-2	TRBJ1-2	-
CASSSRPGTANTGELFF	TGTGCCAGCAGCTCCCGACCCGGGACAGCGAACACCGGGGAGCTGTTTTTT	TRBD1	TRBV11-2	TRBJ2-2	-
CASSLDWDRDYEQYF	TGCGCCAGCAGCTTGGACTGGGACAGGGACTACGAGCAGTACTTC	TRBD1	TRBV5-1	TRBJ2-7	-
CASSADRASQPQHF	TGTGCCAGCAGCGCGGACAGGGCATCTCAGCCCCAGCATTTT	TRBD1	TRBV27	TRBJ1-5	-
CASSYSGGGGNTEAFF	TGTGCCAGCAGTTACTCGGGAGGTGGGGGGAACACTGAAGCTTTCTTT	-	TRBV6-5	TRBJ1-1	once
CASSKNTGNEKLFF	TGCGCCAGCTCTAAGAATACAGGGAATGAAAAACTGTTTTTT	-	TRBV10-1	TRBJ1-4	-
CASRAQGGAPLHF	TGTGCCAGCAGAGCACAGGGTGGGGCACCCCTCCACTTT	-	TRBV6-5	TRBJ1-6	once
CASSFGQGVGNTIYF	TGTGCCAGTAGTTTTGGGCAGGGGGTTGGAAACACCATATATTTT	TRBD1	TRBV19	TRBJ1-3	-
CASSFTEGADSPLHF	TGCGCCAGCAGCTTCACCGAGGGGGCCGATTCACCCCTCCACTTT	TRBD1	TRBV5-1	TRBJ1-6	-
CASSVRRGISYEQYF	TGTGCCAGTAGTGTCAGGCGGGGGATCTCCTACGAGCAGTACTTC	TRBD2	TRBV19	TRBJ2-7	few
CASSRTDRMNTEAFF	TGTGCCAGCAGCCGTACGGACAGGATGAACACTGAAGCTTTCTTT	TRBD1	TRBV28	TRBJ1-1	-
CASIQDRAGSYGYTF	TGTGCCAGCATTCAAGACAGGGCGGGGAGCTATGGCTACACCTTC	TRBD1	TRBV2	TRBJ1-2	-
CASNMGLAGTGELFF	TGCGCCAGCAACATGGGACTAGCGGGCACCGGGGAGCTGTTTTTT	TRBD2	TRBV10-2	TRBJ2-2	few
CASSSDQGTGAFF	TGTGCCAGCAGCTCTGATCAGGGGACCGGAGCTTTCTTT	-	TRBV7-2	TRBJ1-1	-
CASNLGTGWLAGGSTYNEQFF	TGTGCCAGCAACCTGGGGACAGGGTGGCTAGCGGGAGGGTCCACCTACAATGAGCAGTTCTTC	TRBD2	TRBV2	TRBJ2-1	few